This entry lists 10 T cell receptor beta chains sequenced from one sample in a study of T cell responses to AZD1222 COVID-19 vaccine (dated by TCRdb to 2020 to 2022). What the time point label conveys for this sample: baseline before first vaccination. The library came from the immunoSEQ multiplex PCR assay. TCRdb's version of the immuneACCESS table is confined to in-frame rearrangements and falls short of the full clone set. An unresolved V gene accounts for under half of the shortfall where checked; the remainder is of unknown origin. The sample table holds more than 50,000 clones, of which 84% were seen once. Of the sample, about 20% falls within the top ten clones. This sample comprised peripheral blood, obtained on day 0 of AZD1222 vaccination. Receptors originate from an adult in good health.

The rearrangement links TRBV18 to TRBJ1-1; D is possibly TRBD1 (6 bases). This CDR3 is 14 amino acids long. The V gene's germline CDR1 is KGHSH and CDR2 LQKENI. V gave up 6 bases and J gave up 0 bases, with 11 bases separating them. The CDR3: CASSSDSLNTEAFF. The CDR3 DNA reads TGTGCCAGCTCGTCGGACAGCTTGAACACTGAAGCTTTCTTT.

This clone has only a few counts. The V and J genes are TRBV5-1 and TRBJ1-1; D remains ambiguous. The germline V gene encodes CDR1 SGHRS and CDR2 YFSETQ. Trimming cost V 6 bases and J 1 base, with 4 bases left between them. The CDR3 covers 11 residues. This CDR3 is CASMGNTEAFF. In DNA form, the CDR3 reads TGCGCCAGCATGGGGAACACTGAAGCTTTCTTT. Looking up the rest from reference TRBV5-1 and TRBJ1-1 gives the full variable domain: KAGVTQTPRYLIKTRGQQVTLSCSPISGHRSVSWYQQTPGQGLQFLFEYFSETQRNKGNFPGRFSGRQFSNSRSEMNVSTLELGDSALYLCASMGNTEAFFGQGTRLTVV.

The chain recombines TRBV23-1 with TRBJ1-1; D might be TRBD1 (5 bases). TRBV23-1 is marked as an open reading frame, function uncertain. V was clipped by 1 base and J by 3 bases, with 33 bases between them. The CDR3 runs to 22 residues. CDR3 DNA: TGCGCCAGCAGTCAATACGCCATATTAGACCAACTCACGGAGCCGGGGGACACTGAAGCTTTCTTT. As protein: CASSQYAILDQLTEPGDTEAFF.

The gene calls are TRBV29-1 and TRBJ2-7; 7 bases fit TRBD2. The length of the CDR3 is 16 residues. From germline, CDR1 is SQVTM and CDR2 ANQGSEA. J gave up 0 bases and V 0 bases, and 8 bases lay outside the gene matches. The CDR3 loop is CSVEEGRSGSSYEQYF. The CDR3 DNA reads TGCAGCGTTGAAGAGGGGCGTAGCGGGTCCTCCTACGAGCAGTACTTC.

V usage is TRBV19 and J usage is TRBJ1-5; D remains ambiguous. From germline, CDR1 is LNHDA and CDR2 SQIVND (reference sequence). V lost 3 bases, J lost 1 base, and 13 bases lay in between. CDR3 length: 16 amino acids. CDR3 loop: CASSMGPLWSNQPQHF. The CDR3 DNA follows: TGTGCCAGTAGTATGGGCCCACTTTGGAGCAATCAGCCCCAGCATTTT. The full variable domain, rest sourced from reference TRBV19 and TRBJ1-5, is DGGITQSPKYLFRKEGQNVTLSCEQNLNHDAMYWYRQDPGQGLRLIYYSQIVNDFQKGDIAEGYSVSREKKESFPLTVTSAQKNPTAFYLCASSMGPLWSNQPQHFGDGTRLSIL.

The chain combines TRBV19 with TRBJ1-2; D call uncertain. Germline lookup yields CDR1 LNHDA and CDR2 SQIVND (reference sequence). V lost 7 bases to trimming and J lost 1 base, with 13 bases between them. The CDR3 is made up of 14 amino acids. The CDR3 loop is CASNRGPINYGYTF. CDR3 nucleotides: TGTGCCAGTAATCGCGGACCGATTAACTATGGCTACACCTTC.

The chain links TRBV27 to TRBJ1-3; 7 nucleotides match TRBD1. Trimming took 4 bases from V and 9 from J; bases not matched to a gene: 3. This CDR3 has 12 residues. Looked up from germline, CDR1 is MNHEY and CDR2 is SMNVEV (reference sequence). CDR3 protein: CASSSSGGTIYF. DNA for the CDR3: TGTGCCAGCAGTTCGTCAGGGGGCACCATATATTTT.

The CDR3 is CASSLGQADNQPQHF. CDR3 DNA: TGTGCCAGCAGTTTAGGACAGGCCGACAATCAGCCCCAGCATTTT. The chain has TRBV2 and TRBJ1-5; 7 positions agree with TRBD1. CDR1 and CDR2 from the germline V gene are SNHLY and FYNNEI. This CDR3 region has 15 residues. V lost 5 bases to trimming and J lost 3 bases; unmatched junction nucleotides: 7.

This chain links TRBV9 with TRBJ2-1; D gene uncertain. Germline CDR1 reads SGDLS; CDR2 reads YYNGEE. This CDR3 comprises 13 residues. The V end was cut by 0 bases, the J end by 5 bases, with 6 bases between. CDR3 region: CASSVGPNNEQFF. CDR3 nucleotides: TGTGCCAGCAGCGTAGGTCCTAACAATGAGCAGTTCTTC.

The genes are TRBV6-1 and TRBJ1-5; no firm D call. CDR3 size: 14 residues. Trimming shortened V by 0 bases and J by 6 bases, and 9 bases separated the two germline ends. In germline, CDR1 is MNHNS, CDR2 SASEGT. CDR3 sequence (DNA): TGTGCCAGCAGTGAAGCGGCAGGCCCTCAGCCCCAGCATTTT. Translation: CASSEAAGPQPQHF.